What follows are 27 T cell receptor beta chains derived from one specimen sequenced in a study of blood T cell repertoires in COVID-19. Sequencing was performed with immunoSEQ multiplex PCR; in TCRdb, only in-frame clones are kept and a portion is missing. The sample yields about 180,000 clones, approximately 83% seen once. Sequencing was done on a sample of peripheral blood. The receptors derive from a man between 60 and 75 years old with acute or convalescent COVID-19.

The chain employs TRBV2 and TRBJ1-5, with D perhaps TRBD1 (5 bases). V dropped 5 bases and J dropped 0 bases, with 11 bases sitting between them. The CDR3 has 15 amino acids. The V gene's germline CDR1 is SNHLY and CDR2 FYNNEI. DNA of the CDR3: TGTGCCAGCAGTAAGGACAAGTTTAGCAATCAGCCCCAGCATTTT. Its translation is CASSKDKFSNQPQHF.

V gene TRBV3-1 (or the pseudogene TRBV3-2) combines with J gene TRBJ1-3, with D perhaps matching TRBD1 (6 bases). Germline CDR1 LGHDT, CDR2 YNNKEL (reference sequence). Trimming stripped 1 base from V and 12 bases from J, with 16 bases between. The CDR3 runs 14 residues. CDR3 amino acids: CASSQGSGASRIYF. CDR3 DNA: TGTGCCAGCAGCCAAGGGTCAGGGGCATCCCGCATATATTTT.

The rearrangement joins TRBV12-5 to TRBJ1-2; no definite D call. The CDR3 length is 13 residues. Per the germline V gene, CDR1 is LGHNT and CDR2 is FRNRAP. V lost 6 bases and J lost 8, with 16 bases in between. Here the CDR3 DNA reads TGTGCTAGTGGCCTCGCACCGGGCGGGGGCTACACCTTC. This codes for CASGLAPGGGYTF.

V and J are TRBV5-1 and TRBJ2-7, with 7 bases matching TRBD1. In germline, CDR1 is SGHRS, CDR2 YFSETQ. The CDR3 loop spans 15 amino acids. V was clipped by 3 bases and J by 4 bases; unmatched bases: 10. The CDR3 sequence is CASSSTGTEIYEQYF. The CDR3 DNA follows: TGCGCCAGCAGCTCGACCGGGACAGAAATTTACGAGCAGTACTTC.

This clone was counted a single time. The chain joins TRBV7-8 to TRBJ2-1; D ambiguous. There are 15 residues in the CDR3. V was trimmed by 2 bases and J by 7 bases, leaving 15 bases between them. The V gene's germline CDR1 is SGHVS and CDR2 FQNEAQ. The DNA for the CDR3 is TGTGCCAGCAGCTTATTAAGAGGCCTCACGAATGAGCAGTTCTTC. Protein product: CASSLLRGLTNEQFF.

The genes are TRBV9 and TRBJ2-2, with 10 bases matching TRBD1. Losses at the gene ends were 4 bases for V and 5 bases for J; bases not matched to a gene: 8. The germline V gene encodes CDR1 SGDLS and CDR2 YYNGEE. The CDR3 spans 16 residues. CDR3 in amino acids: CASSSRGTGVTGELFF. In DNA form, the CDR3 reads TGTGCCAGCAGCTCGCGGGGGACAGGGGTTACCGGGGAGCTGTTTTTT.

This clone has just one count. The same CDR3 also results from other DNA sequences found in this sample. The V gene is TRBV7-3, the J gene TRBJ2-2; no definite D call. Looked up from germline, CDR1 is SGHTA and CDR2 is FQGTGA. The CDR3 is made up of 12 amino acids. V was pared by 3 bases and J by 3 bases, with 2 bases between. CDR3 protein: CASSFYTGELFF. In DNA form, the CDR3 reads TGTGCCAGCAGCTTCTACACCGGGGAGCTGTTTTTT. The whole variable domain, remainder taken from reference TRBV7-3 and TRBJ2-2, is GAGVSQTPSNKVTEKGKYVELRCDPISGHTALYWYRQSLGQGPEFLIYFQGTGAADDSGLPNDRFFAVRPEGSVSTLKIQRTERGDSAVYLCASSFYTGELFFGEGSRLTVL.

The chain has TRBV11-2 and TRBJ1-1; possible D gene TRBD1, 6 bases. Germline assignment: CDR1 SGHAT and CDR2 FQNNGV. The CDR3 sequence is 14 residues long. The V end lost 5 bases, the J end lost 3 bases, and 13 bases lay between the germline ends. The CDR3 nucleotides are TGTGCCAGCAGCGTGGCGGGGGGCCACACTGAAGCTTTCTTT. This encodes CASSVAGGHTEAFF.

The gene calls are TRBV4-2 and TRBJ2-2; D is possibly TRBD2 (5 bases). V lost 0 bases to trimming and J lost 3 bases, with 8 bases between them. The germline gives CDR1 LGHNA, CDR2 YNFKEQ. The CDR3 sequence is 15 residues long. The chain's CDR3 is CASSQDPRDTGELFF. In nucleotides, the CDR3 is TGTGCCAGCAGCCAAGACCCGCGGGACACCGGGGAGCTGTTTTTT.

V gene TRBV7-9 combines with J gene TRBJ2-2; D remains unclear. The CDR3 extends over 14 amino acids. CDR1 and CDR2 from the germline V gene are SEHNR and FQNEAQ (reference sequence). V shed 8 bases and J shed 7 bases, with 17 bases lying between them. CDR3 protein: CASALMGQSGELFF. For the CDR3, the DNA is TGTGCCAGCGCTTTAATGGGCCAAAGCGGGGAGCTGTTTTTT.

The rearrangement uses TRBV27 and TRBJ1-2, with D possibly matching TRBD1 (5 bases). Germline values: CDR1 MNHEY, CDR2 SMNVEV (reference sequence). Trimming pared 0 bases from V and 9 bases from J, leaving 17 bases between. The CDR3 length is 15 residues. The CDR3 DNA reads TGTGCCAGCAGTTTATCCATGGGGCGGGGGTGGAGCTACACCTTC. Translating it yields CASSLSMGRGWSYTF.

The chain has TRBV10-3 and TRBJ2-3; perhaps TRBD2 as D (6 bases). V gave up 10 bases and J gave up 0 bases, with 11 bases separating them. CDR3 length: 13 amino acids. In germline, CDR1 is ENHRY, CDR2 SYGVKD. The CDR3: CATFGGSTDTQYF. CDR3 nucleotide sequence: TGTGCCACCTTCGGGGGAAGCACAGATACGCAGTATTTT.

J is TRBJ1-2 and V is TRBV3-1 (or the pseudogene TRBV3-2); 8 nucleotides line up with TRBD1. Trimming cost V 3 bases and J 0 bases; bases outside gene matches: 6. This CDR3 region has 16 residues. Germline assignment: CDR1 LGHDT and CDR2 YNNKEL (reference sequence). The CDR3, as DNA: TGTGCCAGCAGCCAGCCCGGGACAGGAGCTAACTATGGCTACACCTTC. Its translation: CASSQPGTGANYGYTF.

This rearrangement joins TRBV5-1 to TRBJ2-5, with 14 bases identical to TRBD2. Germline assignment: CDR1 SGHRS and CDR2 YFSETQ. The CDR3 contains 21 residues. Unmatched junction bases numbered 15, after V lost 0 bases and J lost 2 bases. The CDR3 sequence is CASSLARVGLAGVRVQETQYF. The DNA for the CDR3 is TGCGCCAGCAGCTTGGCCCGGGTGGGACTAGCGGGAGTAAGGGTGCAAGAGACCCAGTACTTC.

The rearrangement links TRBV6-5 to TRBJ1-2; a possible D gene is TRBD1 (6 bases). Germline loops: CDR1 MNHEY, CDR2 SVGAGI. Trimming left V 2 bases short and J 8 bases short, with 15 bases between. The CDR3 is 14 amino acids. As DNA, the CDR3 is TGTGCCAGCAGTTACAGGGCAGGGGTTGCCGGCTACACCTTC. This codes for CASSYRAGVAGYTF.

The chain couples TRBV20-1 to TRBJ2-4; no definite D call. The V gene lost 7 bases and the J gene lost 0 bases, with 4 bases spanning the gap. There are 11 residues in the CDR3. Per germline, CDR1 DFQATT and CDR2 SNEGSKA (reference sequence). CDR3 sequence reads: CSVLAKNIQYF. The CDR3 region has the DNA TGCAGTGTCTTAGCCAAAAACATTCAGTACTTC.

CDR3 DNA sequence: TGTGCCACCAGTGATTTGGGTCTCGGGGGAGGGGGGTCCGATGAGCAGTTCTTC. Amino acids: CATSDLGLGGGGSDEQFF. The chain joins TRBV24-1 to TRBJ2-1; TRBD2 might be the D (7 bases). The V gene's germline CDR1 is KGHDR and CDR2 SFDVKD. CDR3 length: 18 amino acids. Trimming removed 0 bases from V and 8 bases from J, with 22 bases in between.

The chain employs TRBV9 and TRBJ2-5, with a possible D match to TRBD2 (5 bases). Trimming pared 7 bases from V and 4 bases from J, leaving 11 bases between. The CDR3 contains 12 residues. Per the germline V gene, CDR1 is SGDLS and CDR2 is YYNGEE. The CDR3 nucleotides are TGTGCCAGCGGGCATGCGGGAGAGACCCAGTACTTC. Its translation is CASGHAGETQYF.

The rearrangement uses TRBV29-1 and TRBJ2-7, with D possibly being TRBD2 (6 bases). Germline V gene sequence: CDR1 SQVTM, CDR2 ANQGSEA. The CDR3 has 15 amino acids. The ends were cut back, 3 bases at V and 3 bases at J, with 18 bases in the middle. The CDR3 protein is CSVENEGGASYEQYF. CDR3 nucleotide sequence: TGCAGCGTTGAGAATGAGGGCGGGGCAAGCTACGAGCAGTACTTC.

The J gene is TRBJ1-2, the V gene TRBV18; 8 nucleotides align to TRBD1. The CDR3 covers 15 residues. The ends lost 0 bases at V and 5 bases at J; junction bases unmatched: 5. The germline V gene encodes CDR1 KGHSH and CDR2 LQKENI. The CDR3 sequence: CASSPPYRGDYGYTF. The CDR3 nucleotides are TGTGCCAGCTCACCACCTTACAGGGGGGATTATGGCTACACCTTC.

This chain connects TRBV19 to TRBJ2-2; D is ambiguous. With 5 bases removed from V and 7 bases from J, the gap between germline ends came to 11 bases. Germline assignment: CDR1 LNHDA and CDR2 SQIVND (reference sequence). The CDR3 spans 13 residues. CDR3 sequence reads: CASSLRLIGELFF. CDR3 in DNA: TGTGCCAGTAGTCTCCGTCTTATCGGGGAGCTGTTTTTT.

The chain carries TRBV21-1 and TRBJ1-2. TRBV21-1 corresponds to a pseudogene. The CDR3 is 11 residues long. CDR3 in amino acids: CASSKIGGYTF. The DNA for the CDR3 is TGTGCCAGCAGCAAGATCGGTGGCTACACCTTC.

The chain has TRBV9 and TRBJ1-2; D is perhaps TRBD1 (6 bases). CDR3 size: 15 residues. Trimming took off 3 bases at V and 4 bases at J, with 16 bases between the two ends. The germline gives CDR1 SGDLS, CDR2 YYNGEE. The CDR3 nucleotides are TGTGCCAGCAGCGACCACCTAGGGGGGGCCTATGGCTACACCTTC. The encoded protein is CASSDHLGGAYGYTF.

This clone showed up just once. J is TRBJ1-1 and V is TRBV24-1; 8 nucleotides align to TRBD1. Per the germline V gene, CDR1 is KGHDR and CDR2 is SFDVKD. V lost 0 bases, J lost 6 bases, and 5 bases stayed unmatched. CDR3 length equals 15 residues. The CDR3 coding sequence is TGTGCCACCAGTGATTTGGTTCAGGGGGCGGCTGAAGCTTTCTTT. The encoded protein is CATSDLVQGAAEAFF.

This chain links TRBV10-3 with TRBJ2-3; 7 bases are a match to TRBD1. The CDR3 consists of 15 residues. CDR1 and CDR2 (germline): ENHRY, SYGVKD. Trimming took 2 bases from V and 7 from J; bases not matched to a gene: 9. The CDR3 bases are TGTGCCATCAGTGAGACAGGGGCCGCCTATTATACGCAGTATTTT. This sequence encodes CAISETGAAYYTQYF.

The chain links TRBV3-1 (or the pseudogene TRBV3-2) to TRBJ2-1; 8 nucleotides line up with TRBD2. The CDR3 loop spans 16 amino acids. J gave up 4 bases and V 5 bases, and 10 bases lay outside the gene matches. Germline V lookup: CDR1 LGHDT, CDR2 YNNKEL (reference sequence). DNA for the CDR3: TGTGCCAGCAGCTCAGTACTAGCGGAACGATACAATGAGCAGTTCTTC. It codes for CASSSVLAERYNEQFF.

The CDR3 protein is CASSLGVRDHQPQHF. DNA for the CDR3: TGTGCCAGCAGCTTAGGAGTGCGAGATCATCAGCCCCAGCATTTT. The chain uses TRBV7-9 and TRBJ1-5; D ambiguous. V lost 1 base, J lost 5 bases, and 12 bases lay in between. Germline lookup yields CDR1 SEHNR and CDR2 FQNEAQ (reference sequence). The CDR3 sequence is 15 residues long. The full variable domain, its missing parts supplied by reference TRBV7-9 and TRBJ1-5, is DTGVSQNPRHKITKRGQNVTFRCDPISEHNRLYWYRQTLGQGPEFLTYFQNEAQLEKSRLLSDRFSAERPKGSFSTLEIQRTEQGDSAMYLCASSLGVRDHQPQHFGDGTRLSIL.